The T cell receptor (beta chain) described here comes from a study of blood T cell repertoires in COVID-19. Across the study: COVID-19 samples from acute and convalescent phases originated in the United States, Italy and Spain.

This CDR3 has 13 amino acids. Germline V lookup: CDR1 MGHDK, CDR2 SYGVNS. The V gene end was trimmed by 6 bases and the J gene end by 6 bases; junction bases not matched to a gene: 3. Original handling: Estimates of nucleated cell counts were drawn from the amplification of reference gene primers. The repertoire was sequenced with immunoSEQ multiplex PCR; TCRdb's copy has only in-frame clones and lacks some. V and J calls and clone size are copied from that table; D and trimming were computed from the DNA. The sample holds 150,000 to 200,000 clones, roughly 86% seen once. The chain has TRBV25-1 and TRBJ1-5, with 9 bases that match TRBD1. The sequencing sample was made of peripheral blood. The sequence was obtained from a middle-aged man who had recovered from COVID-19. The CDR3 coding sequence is TGTGCCAGCAGGGGACAGGGCGGTCAGCCCCAGCATTTT. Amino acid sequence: CASRGQGGQPQHF. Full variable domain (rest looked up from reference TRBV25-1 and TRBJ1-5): EADIYQTPRYLVIGTGKKITLECSQTMGHDKMYWYQQDPGMELHLIHYSYGVNSTEKGDLSSESTVSRIRTEHFPLTLESARPSHTSQYLCASRGQGGQPQHFGDGTRLSIL.